A single sample is the source of the 14 T cell receptor beta chains below, sequenced in a study of blood T cells in healthy people across ages. The second PCR ran roughly 6 to 11 cycles with a sample-barcoded 5' primer and J-beta primers. TCRdb itself ran the 5' RACE reads through MiXCR, one entry per CDR3 protein. The sample holds about 720,000 distinct CDR3 sequences; 22% are singletons and the top ten take about 22%. The sequenced material came from blood. The receptors stem from a man between 65 and 85 years old in good health.

This clonotype has only a few counts. This rearrangement joins TRBV25-1 to TRBJ2-5; D might be TRBD2 (6 bases). With the DNA end fitting TRBJ2-7 better, the J assignment may be wrong. The CDR3 spans 15 residues. CDR1 MGHDK and CDR2 SYGVNS come from the germline V gene. The DNA for the CDR3 is TGTGCCAGCAGTGAATCGGGACTTCCTCAATACGAGCAGTACTTC. Encoded protein: CASSESGLPQYEQYF.

The chain combines TRBV28 with TRBJ1-2; TRBD1 agrees at 7 bases. The trim removed 7 bases at V and 4 bases at J, leaving 3 bases unmatched. The CDR3 covers 12 residues. CDR1 and CDR2 from the germline V gene are MDHEN and SYDVKM. CDR3 sequence: CASKTGPYGYTF. For the CDR3, the DNA is TGTGCCAGCAAGACAGGGCCCTATGGCTACACCTTC.

V is TRBV4-1 and J is TRBJ2-5; 9 bases align to TRBD1. With V trimmed by 4 bases and J by 5 bases, 11 bases remained unmatched. Germline loops: CDR1 MGHRA, CDR2 YSYEKL. CDR3 length: 16 amino acids. The CDR3 sequence: CASSPNVGTGKETQYF. In nucleotides, the CDR3 is TGCGCCAGCAGCCCAAATGTGGGGACAGGGAAGGAGACCCAGTACTTC.

This clonotype has a handful of counts. V gene TRBV7-2 combines with J gene TRBJ2-2; 8 positions agree with TRBD2. This CDR3 comprises 15 residues. Looked up from germline, CDR1 is SGHTA and CDR2 is FQGNSA. V lost 3 bases and J lost 4; bases outside the gene matches: 4. The CDR3 spells CASSFSGAGTGELFF. CDR3 sequence (DNA): TGTGCCAGCAGCTTTAGCGGGGCGGGCACCGGGGAGCTGTTTTTT.

The chain recombines TRBV20-1 with TRBJ2-1; 10 bases match TRBD2. The germline gives CDR1 DFQATT, CDR2 SNEGSKA (reference sequence). Unmatched junction bases numbered 7, after V lost 2 bases and J lost 0 bases. CDR3 length: 17 residues. CDR3 region: CSARLLAGDVSYNEQFF. The CDR3 region has the DNA TGCAGTGCTAGACTCCTAGCGGGAGACGTCTCCTACAATGAGCAGTTCTTC.

This clonotype was counted a few times. The chain has TRBV29-1 and TRBJ2-2; D uncertain. This CDR3 contains 13 residues. V was clipped by 7 bases and J by 4 bases, with 13 bases between them. The germline gives CDR1 SQVTM, CDR2 ANQGSEA. The DNA of the CDR3 is TGCAGCGCCCTTAACCCTTCCACCGGGGAGCTGTTTTTT. Translating it yields CSALNPSTGELFF.

The chain links TRBV4-1 to TRBJ1-1; TRBD1 aligns across 7 bases. The germline V gene has CDR1 MGHRA and CDR2 YSYEKL. The V and J ends lost 0 bases and 4 bases, in that order; junction bases with no gene match: 5. The CDR3 loop spans 15 amino acids. DNA for the CDR3: TGCGCCAGCAGCCAAGATGTCAGGGGGGGCACTGAAGCTTTCTTT. Its protein product is CASSQDVRGGTEAFF.

This clonotype has only a few counts. The chain carries TRBV9 and TRBJ2-2; the D gene is possibly TRBD2 (5 bases). V dropped 0 bases and J dropped 4 bases, with 7 bases sitting between them. This CDR3 spans 14 amino acids. Looked up from germline, CDR1 is SGDLS and CDR2 is YYNGEE. The CDR3 nucleotides are TGTGCCAGCAGCGTAGAGGCGGGCACCGGGGAGCTGTTTTTT. The encoded protein is CASSVEAGTGELFF.

This sequence joins TRBV7-2 and TRBJ1-2, with D possibly TRBD1 on 5 matching bases. V was pared by 5 bases and J by 2 bases, with 9 bases between. CDR1 and CDR2 from the germline V gene are SGHTA and FQGNSA. The CDR3 contains 13 residues. The CDR3 region is CASSGGGNYGYTF. DNA for the CDR3: TGTGCCAGCAGCGGGGGAGGGAACTATGGCTACACCTTC.

The rearrangement links TRBV18 to TRBJ2-5, with 9 bases that match TRBD2. The J call is uncertain, as TRBJ2-1 better fits the DNA end. The germline V gene encodes CDR1 KGHSH and CDR2 LQKENI. This CDR3 is 19 amino acids long. The CDR3 nucleotides read TGTGCCAGCTCATCCCTCGCCAGGGGTAGTAGCGGGAGAAGGATTGAGCAGTTCTTC. Its protein product is CASSSLARGSSGRRIEQFF.

In regard to this clonotype: This is likely a read error, given that the CDR3 carries no conserved phenylalanine or tryptophan at its end. Because the CDR3's place on the DNA is in doubt, the DNA is left out and the CDR3 is given as listed by TCRdb. The J gene is TRBJ2-7, the V gene TRBV5-1; no DNA check was done on the table's D call, TRBD1. Germline lookup yields CDR1 SGHRS and CDR2 YFSETQ. With termini counted, the CDR3 has 8 amino acids. The CDR3 reads CASSWTAL.

This sequence joins TRBV6-5 and TRBJ2-3; weak D call: TRBD1 (5 bases). Per germline, CDR1 MNHEY and CDR2 SVGAGI. There are 12 residues in the CDR3. V shed 6 bases and J shed 11 bases, with 15 bases lying between them. The CDR3 spells CASSYPGNRQYF. CDR3 in DNA: TGTGCCAGCAGCTATCCAGGGAATCGGCAGTATTTT.

The chain joins TRBV2 to TRBJ2-2, with unresolved D. This CDR3 is built from 13 residues. In germline, CDR1 is SNHLY, CDR2 FYNNEI. The V and J ends lost 3 bases and 4 bases respectively, with 6 bases between them. The CDR3 is CASSDGFTGELFF. CDR3 nucleotides: TGTGCCAGCAGTGACGGGTTCACCGGGGAGCTGTTTTTT.

The table lists this clonotype with a few counts. The chain is built from TRBV20-1 and TRBJ2-5; 8 bases are shared with TRBD2. The J call could be wrong; TRBJ2-1 is a better fit for the DNA end. There are 14 residues in the CDR3. Per the germline V gene, CDR1 is DFQATT and CDR2 is SNEGSKA (reference sequence). The CDR3 sequence is CSARDAGGRYEQFF. In nucleotides, the CDR3 is TGCAGTGCTAGAGATGCGGGCGGGAGGTATGAGCAGTTCTTC.